These 6 T cell receptor delta chains share one sample of origin, sequenced in a study of γδ T cells in repeated Plasmodium falciparum infection. Vgamma9/Vdelta2+ and Vdelta2-negative gammadelta T cells were flow-sorted from PBMC for bulk sequencing. TCRdb re-called clones from the multiplex PCR reads via CATT. The table shows 75,000 to 100,000 delta-chain clones, with 1.4% to 1.5% occurring only once. The sample was gamma-delta T cells from blood. These receptors were collected from a pool of human donors (malaria-infected and uninfected, not separated).

This clone was picked up many times. The J gene is TRDJ1, the V gene TRDV1; 7 nucleotides match TRDD3. Looked up from germline, CDR1 is TSWWSYY and CDR2 is QGS. The CDR3 sequence is 19 residues long. V lost 2 bases and J lost 0; bases outside the gene matches: 15. The CDR3 is CALGEVILGGSAYTDKLIF. The CDR3 nucleotides read TGTGCTCTTGGGGAAGTGATCCTAGGGGGATCCGCGTACACCGATAAACTCATCTTT.

A note on this clone: This is likely an artifact of a read error, given a far larger clone one base away. Other DNA sequences in this specimen translate into the identical CDR3. The rearrangement uses TRDV1 and TRDJ1; TRDD3 aligns across 11 bases. The junction had 11 bases not matched to a gene; V was cut back by 2 bases and J by 6 bases. Germline loops: CDR1 TSWWSYY, CDR2 QGS. The length of the CDR3 is 17 residues. Here the CDR3 DNA reads TGTGCTCTTGGGGAAGGAGTGGGGGATACGAACTCGTATAAACTCATCTTT. Amino acid sequence: CALGEGVGDTNSYKLIF.

A few counts support this clone. The protein held in TCRdb is that of a much larger clone and does not match this DNA's translation at residue 13, likely because of a read error; the protein shown is translated from the DNA. This chain's CDR3 is CACDTVGYPTRGPGDTITDKLIF. The CDR3 DNA reads TGTGCCTGTGACACCGTTGGATACCCTACCCGGGGACCGGGGGATACTATCACCGATAAACTCATCTTT. The V call is TRDV2, the J call TRDJ1; 9 positions match TRDD3. This CDR3 has 23 residues. Germline assignment: CDR1 GEAIGNYY and CDR2 EKD. V lost 0 bases to trimming and J lost 1 base; unmatched junction nucleotides: 26.

This clone was counted only a few times. This DNA translates differently at residue 10 from the TCRdb protein, which is that of a much larger clone; a read error is likely, and the protein shown is the DNA's own translation. The V and J genes are TRDV1 and TRDJ1, with 9 bases fitting TRDD3. Here the J gene was assigned by germline matching of the DNA, as TCRdb has none. The germline CDR1 and CDR2 sequences are TSWWSYY and QGS. Unmatched junction bases numbered 16, after V lost 0 bases and J lost 2 bases. CDR3 length equals 20 residues. CDR3 coding DNA: TGTGCTCTTGGGGAACTTCCTACGGGGGGCTGGGGGATCCTTACCGATAAACTCATCTTT. This codes for CALGELPTGGWGILTDKLIF.

Concerning this clone itself: The amino acid sequence in TCRdb belongs to a much larger clone and departs from this DNA's translation at residue 10, likely a sequencing read error; the sequence shown is translated from the DNA. The chain couples TRDV1 to TRDJ1; 8 bases match TRDD3. The J gene was missing in TCRdb and was found by matching the end of the DNA to germline. Germline V gene lookup returns CDR1 TSWWSYY and CDR2 QGS. This CDR3 spans 22 amino acids. The V segment lost 5 bases and the J segment 0 bases; nucleotides outside the gene matches: 26. The CDR3 region is CALGYPVERLLRGGSNTDKLIF. DNA for the CDR3: TGTGCTCTTGGGTACCCTGTAGAACGCCTCCTACGTGGGGGATCTAACACCGATAAACTCATCTTT.

With respect to this clone: A much larger clone sits a single nucleotide away, making a read error possible. J is TRDJ1 and V is TRAV29/DV5, with 8 bases that match TRDD3. Germline CDR1 reads NSMFDY; CDR2 reads ISSIKDK. This CDR3 comprises 21 residues. The ends lost 4 bases at V and 1 base at J; junction bases unmatched: 27. The CDR3 nucleotides read TGTGCAGCACGGTGGGTTTTCTGGGGGACTCCGCGTGGGCGAGTCACCGATAAACTCATCTTT. Amino acids: CAARWVFWGTPRGRVTDKLIF.